Below, 27 T cell receptor beta chains from the same sample are listed, as sequenced in a study of cytomegalovirus exposure and HLA in healthy donors. The study ran its PCR with 60 Vbeta and 13 Jbeta primers. Method: immunoSEQ multiplex PCR; TCRdb's copy keeps in-frame clones and lacks some. The sample has approximately 180,000 clones; around 84% are singletons. The sequenced sample was PBMCs. Receptors originate from a woman aged 18-29 years in good health and CMV-seronegative.

To note about this clone: The junction shows a germline mismatch at one end, possibly a read error. The sample holds other DNA sequences that translate to the same CDR3. The chain's CDR3 is CASRDSGNTIYF. The DNA for the CDR3 is TGTGCCAGCCGGGACTCTGGAAACACCATATACTTT. V usage is TRBV9 and J usage is TRBJ1-3; D perhaps matches TRBD1 (5 bases). This CDR3 contains 12 residues. The germline V gene has CDR1 SGDLS and CDR2 YYNGEE.

The rearrangement uses TRBV2 and TRBJ2-3; no clear D gene. CDR3 size: 13 residues. The V gene lost 7 bases and the J gene lost 1 base, with 9 bases spanning the gap. Germline assignment: CDR1 SNHLY and CDR2 FYNNEI. CDR3 amino acids: CASTDPRTDTQYF. The CDR3 coding sequence is TGTGCCAGCACTGATCCTCGCACAGATACGCAGTATTTT.

The rearrangement uses TRBV25-1 and TRBJ2-2; the D gene is possibly TRBD1 (6 bases). The ends were cut back, 5 bases at V and 3 bases at J, with 19 bases in the middle. The CDR3 consists of 17 residues. In germline, CDR1 is MGHDK, CDR2 SYGVNS. CDR3 region: CASSPNPGHSDTGELFF. For the CDR3, the DNA is TGTGCCAGCAGTCCGAACCCGGGACATAGCGACACCGGGGAGCTGTTTTTT. The variable domain in full, with the rest retrieved from reference TRBV25-1 and TRBJ2-2, is EADIYQTPRYLVIGTGKKITLECSQTMGHDKMYWYQQDPGMELHLIHYSYGVNSTEKGDLSSESTVSRIRTEHFPLTLESARPSHTSQYLCASSPNPGHSDTGELFFGEGSRLTVL.

The chain joins TRBV28 to TRBJ2-7; D may be TRBD1 (6 bases). The CDR3 extends over 14 amino acids. V was pared by 6 bases and J by 1 base, with 13 bases between. Per the germline V gene, CDR1 is MDHEN and CDR2 is SYDVKM. The CDR3 region has the DNA TGTGCCAGCAGCTGGACAGCCAATTCCTACGAGCAGTACTTC. This gives the protein CASSWTANSYEQYF.

V gene TRBV18 combines with J gene TRBJ1-1; 9 nucleotides line up with TRBD1. The V gene end was trimmed by 1 base and the J gene end by 4 bases; junction bases not matched to a gene: 10. This CDR3 is built from 17 residues. CDR1 is KGHSH and CDR2 is LQKENI in the germline V gene. The DNA for the CDR3 is TGTGCCAGCTCACCACGTACTGACAGGGGGACGACCACTGAAGCTTTCTTT. Its protein is CASSPRTDRGTTTEAFF.

This clone was counted a few times. This sequence joins TRBV6-5 and TRBJ1-3, with 10 nucleotides matching TRBD1. Germline CDR1 and CDR2: MNHEY and SVGAGI. The trim removed 6 bases at V and 8 bases at J, leaving 4 bases unmatched. This CDR3 is built from 13 residues. The CDR3 DNA reads TGTGCCAGCAGGCGGACAGGGGGATACACCATATATTTT. It encodes CASRRTGGYTIYF.

Notes on this clone: Compared with germline, one end of the junction differs, possibly owing to a read error. This chain joins TRBV27 and TRBJ2-7; 9 nucleotides agree with TRBD2. Per the germline V gene, CDR1 is MNHEY and CDR2 is SMNVEV (reference sequence). This CDR3 spans 15 amino acids. The DNA of the CDR3 is TGTGCCAGCAGTACCCTAGCGGGACGCTCCTACGAGCGGTACTTC. Translating it yields CASSTLAGRSYERYF.

This chain uses TRBV5-4 with TRBJ2-3, with TRBD1 matching 10 bases. J lost 2 bases, V lost 4 bases, and 19 bases had no gene match. The length of the CDR3 is 20 residues. In germline, CDR1 is SGHNT, CDR2 YYREEE (reference sequence). The CDR3 is CASSKGQGFRGSPLTDTQYF. As DNA, the CDR3 is TGTGCCAGCAGCAAGGGACAGGGGTTCCGCGGGAGCCCCCTCACAGATACGCAGTATTTT.

About this clone: Sequence at one end of the junction differs from germline and may be a read error. The chain joins TRBV4-3 to TRBJ1-2; D not resolved. This CDR3 is built from 17 residues. CDR1 is LGHNA and CDR2 is YSLEER in the germline V gene. The CDR3, as DNA: TGCGCCAGCAGCCAAGACCATCGGGTCGGAGCTAACTATGGCTGCACCTTC. It translates to CASSQDHRVGANYGCTF.

The V call is TRBV28, the J call TRBJ2-3; TRBD2 agrees at 12 bases. V gave up 7 bases and J gave up 0 bases; unmatched junction bases: 20. The V gene's germline CDR1 is MDHEN and CDR2 SYDVKM. The CDR3 length is 21 residues. CDR3 sequence reads: CASTGLAGMNSRPTSTDTQYF. The CDR3 nucleotides read TGTGCCAGCACCGGACTAGCGGGAATGAATTCCCGTCCAACGAGCACAGATACGCAGTATTTT.

The chain is built from TRBV30 and TRBJ2-1, with D possibly matching TRBD1 (8 bases). Germline V gene sequence: CDR1 GTSNPN, CDR2 SVGIG (reference sequence). The CDR3 runs 16 residues. V lost 2 bases and J 6 bases, leaving 20 bases between the germline ends. The CDR3 DNA reads as TGTGCCTGGAGTTTCCGGGGGGACAGGCTTCTCAATGAGCAGTTCTTC. Translating it yields CAWSFRGDRLLNEQFF.

V gene TRBV6-1 combines with J gene TRBJ2-7; 8 bases are shared with TRBD2. The CDR3 extends over 15 amino acids. CDR1 is MNHNS, CDR2 SASEGT, per germline. After removal of 6 bases from V and 6 bases from J, the junction contained 13 bases not matched to a gene. CDR3 sequence (DNA): TGTGCCAGCAGAAGAGTCGAAGCGGGAGCCTCCGAGCAGTACTTC. This translates into CASRRVEAGASEQYF.

The chain is built from TRBV30 and TRBJ2-6; 8 bases fit TRBD1. Germline V gives CDR1 GTSNPN, CDR2 SVGIG (reference sequence). The trim removed 5 bases at V and 2 bases at J, leaving 11 bases unmatched. This CDR3 has 17 amino acids. CDR3 in amino acids: CAWRRGRVRAGANVLTF. The CDR3 nucleotides read TGTGCCTGGCGCAGGGGGCGGGTTAGGGCTGGGGCCAACGTCCTGACTTTC.

Points on this clone: Germline and junction disagree at one end, which may indicate a read error. V and J are TRBV7-9 and TRBJ1-2; weak D call: TRBD1 (5 bases). This CDR3 has 13 amino acids. Germline V gene sequence: CDR1 SEHNR, CDR2 FQNEAQ (reference sequence). The CDR3 loop reads CSSSFGAVDGYTF. The CDR3 DNA follows: TGTTCCAGCAGCTTTGGGGCAGTTGATGGCTACACCTTC.

In this sample, this clone turned up a few times. The V gene is TRBV16, the J gene TRBJ2-1; 8 nucleotides line up with TRBD1. The CDR3 covers 15 residues. Germline CDR1 and CDR2: KGHSY and FQNENV. Germline trimming cut 0 bases from V and 5 bases from J; bases unmatched to any gene: 3. For the CDR3, the DNA is TGTGCCAGCAGCCAATCGCGGACAGGGAACAATGAGCAGTTCTTC. This gives the protein CASSQSRTGNNEQFF.

In regard to this clone: Because the CDR3 is missing its conserved closing phenylalanine or tryptophan, this is likely a read error. It is unclear where the CDR3 begins or ends on the DNA, so no DNA is shown, and the CDR3 is as TCRdb lists it. This chain connects TRBV5-6 to TRBJ2-3; the D call in the table, TRBD2, was not verified against the DNA. The CDR3 totals 11 residues, both ends included. CDR1 SGHDT and CDR2 YYEEEE come from the germline V gene. The CDR3 reads CASSLGPLLLM.

In nucleotides, the CDR3 is TGTGCCAGCAGACAGACAGGGAGCTCCTACAATGAGCAGTTCTTC. It yields the protein CASRQTGSSYNEQFF. The rearrangement uses TRBV7-9 and TRBJ2-1; 7 bases line up with TRBD1. V trimming: 6 bases; J trimming: 0 bases; junction bases outside the gene matches: 5. The CDR3 is made up of 15 amino acids. Germline loops: CDR1 SEHNR, CDR2 FQNEAQ (reference sequence).

This clone was counted once. The chain is built from TRBV11-2 and TRBJ2-7; weak D call: TRBD1 (5 bases). This CDR3 has 15 residues. In germline, CDR1 is SGHAT, CDR2 FQNNGV. Trimming removed 1 base from V and 4 bases from J, with 14 bases in between. Written as DNA, the CDR3 is TGTGCCAGCAGCTTAGGGGGCGTTCAGGGATACGAGCAGTACTTC. Protein: CASSLGGVQGYEQYF.

The chain recombines TRBV5-1 with TRBJ2-7, with 8 bases aligning to TRBD1. The V segment lost 0 bases and the J segment 1 base; nucleotides outside the gene matches: 6. Germline CDR1 SGHRS, CDR2 YFSETQ. This CDR3 is built from 16 residues. The CDR3 here is CASSLGWDRLSYEQYF. For the CDR3, the DNA is TGCGCCAGCAGCTTGGGGTGGGACAGGTTGTCCTACGAGCAGTACTTC.

This clone was recorded only once. The sample has other DNA sequences that encode this CDR3 too. V usage is TRBV7-2 and J usage is TRBJ2-2, with 8 bases identical to TRBD1. The CDR3 loop spans 15 amino acids. In germline, CDR1 is SGHTA, CDR2 FQGNSA. V lost 5 bases to trimming and J lost 6 bases; unmatched junction nucleotides: 8. The CDR3 here is CASSHMDRVPGELFF. Written as DNA, the CDR3 is TGTGCCAGCAGCCACATGGACAGGGTCCCCGGGGAGCTGTTTTTT.

In this sample, this clone turned up once. Here the CDR3 reads CASSGSGSSYEQYF. For the CDR3, the DNA is TGTGCCAGCTCGGGTAGCGGGAGCTCCTACGAGCAGTACTTC. The rearrangement links TRBV18 to TRBJ2-7; TRBD2 matches 9 bases. V lost 6 bases and J lost 0; bases outside the gene matches: 3. CDR1 and CDR2 from the germline V gene are KGHSH and LQKENI. There are 14 residues in the CDR3.

J is TRBJ2-5 and V is TRBV5-1, with 9 bases lining up with TRBD1. The germline V gene has CDR1 SGHRS and CDR2 YFSETQ. The trim removed 3 bases at V and 5 bases at J, leaving 8 bases unmatched. This CDR3 comprises 15 residues. The CDR3 bases are TGCGCCAGCAGCTCCACCGGACAGGGGCTTGAGACCCAGTACTTC. The encoded protein is CASSSTGQGLETQYF. The full variable domain, with the rest looked up from reference TRBV5-1 and TRBJ2-5, is KAGVTQTPRYLIKTRGQQVTLSCSPISGHRSVSWYQQTPGQGLQFLFEYFSETQRNKGNFPGRFSGRQFSNSRSEMNVSTLELGDSALYLCASSSTGQGLETQYFGPGTRLLVL.

The genes are TRBV25-1 and TRBJ2-7, with a possible D match to TRBD1 (5 bases). The CDR3 totals 16 residues. The ends were cut back, 6 bases at V and 3 bases at J, with 21 bases in the middle. CDR1 and CDR2 (germline): MGHDK, SYGVNS. As DNA, the CDR3 is TGTGCCAGCAGGGCCCTTCCCCAGGGAAGATTCTACGAGCAGTACTTC. Translated: CASRALPQGRFYEQYF.

This sequence joins TRBV4-1 and TRBJ2-5; TRBD1 matches 8 bases. The CDR3 loop spans 13 amino acids. Germline trimming cut 5 bases from V and 5 bases from J; bases unmatched to any gene: 4. Looked up from germline, CDR1 is MGHRA and CDR2 is YSYEKL. CDR3 sequence: CASSSTGAETQYF. Here the CDR3 DNA reads TGCGCCAGCAGCTCGACAGGGGCGGAGACCCAGTACTTC.

The CDR3 is CASSPPRDNAYEETQYF. As DNA, the CDR3 is TGTGCCAGCAGCCCCCCCCGGGACAATGCTTATGAGGAGACCCAGTACTTC. The chain uses TRBV11-2 and TRBJ2-5; D is possibly TRBD1 (6 bases). This CDR3 is 17 amino acids long. From germline, CDR1 is SGHAT and CDR2 FQNNGV. Trimming took off 5 bases at V and 5 bases at J, with 24 bases between the two ends.

This chain uses TRBV29-1 with TRBJ2-3; TRBD2 matches at 11 bases. This CDR3 is built from 15 residues. Germline V gene lookup returns CDR1 SQVTM and CDR2 ANQGSEA. J lost 0 bases, V lost 6 bases, and 5 bases had no gene match. CDR3 in DNA: TGCAGCGTCGCTCGACTAGCGGGGAGCACAGATACGCAGTATTTT. Its translation is CSVARLAGSTDTQYF.

This clone was seen once. The rearrangement joins TRBV11-3 to TRBJ2-3; 15 bases agree with TRBD2. Germline loops: CDR1 SGHNT, CDR2 YENEEA. The V and J ends lost 5 bases and 4 bases, in that order; junction bases with no gene match: 10. The CDR3 length is 18 residues. CDR3 protein: CASSLGTSGRLWADTQYF. The CDR3 DNA follows: TGTGCCAGCAGCCTCGGGACTAGCGGGAGGCTTTGGGCAGATACGCAGTATTTT.